The clone carrying this T cell receptor beta chain appeared a few times. Antigen specificity is unknown. This sample stems from a study of T-cell memory formation after mild COVID-19. 5'RACE with constant-segment primers built TCRalpha and TCRbeta cDNA libraries with UMIs. TCRdb analysed the 5' RACE reads with MiXCR anew, one entry per CDR3 protein. The repertoire holds about 190,000 distinct CDR3 sequences, with around 25% as singletons. Study findings and constraints: Some SARS-CoV-2-responding clones were already detected in memory before infection.

Looked up from germline, CDR1 is LGHDT and CDR2 is YNNKEL (reference sequence). Losses at the gene ends were 5 bases for V and 0 bases for J; bases not matched to a gene: 3. CDR3 length equals 15 residues. The rearrangement links TRBV3-1 to TRBJ2-2; TRBD2 agrees at 7 bases. Specimen: PBMCs or a T cell subset sorted from them (not recorded which). The sequence came from an adult woman who had mild COVID-19 (a few samples of this study predate the infection). Cell type and time point are not known. The CDR3 sequence is CASSYAGANTGELFF. The DNA for the CDR3 is TGTGCCAGCAGCTATGCGGGGGCGAACACCGGGGAGCTGTTTTTT.